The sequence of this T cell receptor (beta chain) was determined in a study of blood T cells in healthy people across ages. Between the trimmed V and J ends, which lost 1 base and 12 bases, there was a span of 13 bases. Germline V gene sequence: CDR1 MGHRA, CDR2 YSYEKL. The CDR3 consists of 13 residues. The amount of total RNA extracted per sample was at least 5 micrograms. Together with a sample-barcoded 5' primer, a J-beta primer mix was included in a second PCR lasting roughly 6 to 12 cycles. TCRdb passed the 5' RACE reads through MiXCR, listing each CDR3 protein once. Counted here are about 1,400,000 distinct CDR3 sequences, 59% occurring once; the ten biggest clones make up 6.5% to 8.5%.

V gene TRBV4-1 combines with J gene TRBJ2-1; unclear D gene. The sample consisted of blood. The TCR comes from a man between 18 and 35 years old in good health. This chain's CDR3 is CASSQVLGMRQFF. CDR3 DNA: TGCGCCAGCAGCCAAGTTCTGGGAATGAGGCAGTTCTTC.